The 4 T cell receptor beta chains reported below all come from one sample, sequenced in a study of cytomegalovirus exposure and HLA in healthy donors. The primer mix had 60 Vbeta and 13 Jbeta primers. TCRdb's table, derived via immunoSEQ multiplex PCR, lists solely in-frame clones and lacks some. Counted here are 100,000 to 150,000 clones, 77% occurring once; the ten biggest clones make up 1.1% to 1.5%. The sequencing input was PBMCs. These TCRs come from a woman aged 40 to 50 in good health and CMV-seronegative.

V usage is TRBV29-1 and J usage is TRBJ2-1, with D tentatively TRBD1 (6 bases). CDR1 and CDR2 from the germline V gene are SQVTM and ANQGSEA. Trimming cost V 3 bases and J 3 bases, with 9 bases left between them. The CDR3 is 13 amino acids. Here the CDR3 reads CSVDPDSYNEQFF. Written as DNA, the CDR3 is TGCAGCGTTGATCCGGACAGCTACAATGAGCAGTTCTTC.

J is TRBJ2-4 and V is TRBV5-6, with TRBD1 identical over 9 bases. CDR3 size: 18 residues. From germline, CDR1 is SGHDT and CDR2 YYEEEE. The V segment lost 4 bases and the J segment 0 bases; nucleotides outside the gene matches: 11. CDR3 nucleotides: TGTGCCAGCAGCATCCGGGACAGGGCCTTCCTAGCCAAAAACATTCAGTACTTC. Its protein product is CASSIRDRAFLAKNIQYF.

This chain connects TRBV7-2 to TRBJ2-3; 9 bases fit TRBD2. In germline, CDR1 is SGHTA, CDR2 FQGNSA. The V gene end was trimmed by 2 bases and the J gene end by 6 bases; junction bases not matched to a gene: 12. The CDR3 contains 17 residues. DNA of the CDR3: TGTGCCAGCAGCTTACCCCATCCGGGACTAGCAGCCGATACGCAGTATTTT. Translating it yields CASSLPHPGLAADTQYF.

The CDR3 DNA sequence: TGTGCCAGCAGTCCCCTGGCGGGGGGGAGGAACGAGCAGTACTTC. Its protein is CASSPLAGGRNEQYF. V is TRBV2 and J is TRBJ2-7; TRBD2 agrees at 9 bases. The CDR3 sequence is 15 residues long. The J segment lost 5 bases and the V segment lost 5 bases, leaving 10 bases of the junction unmatched. In germline, CDR1 is SNHLY, CDR2 FYNNEI.